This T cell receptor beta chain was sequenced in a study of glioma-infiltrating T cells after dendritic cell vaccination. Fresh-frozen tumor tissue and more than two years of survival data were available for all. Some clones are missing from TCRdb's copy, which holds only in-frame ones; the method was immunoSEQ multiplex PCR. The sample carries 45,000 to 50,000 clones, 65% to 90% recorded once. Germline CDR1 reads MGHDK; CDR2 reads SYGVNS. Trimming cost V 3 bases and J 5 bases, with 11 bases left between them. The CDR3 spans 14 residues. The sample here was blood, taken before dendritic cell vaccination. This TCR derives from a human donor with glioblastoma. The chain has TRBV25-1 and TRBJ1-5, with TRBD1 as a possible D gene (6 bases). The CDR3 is CASSDQGFDQPQHF. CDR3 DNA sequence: TGTGCCAGCAGTGACCAGGGGTTTGATCAGCCCCAGCATTTT.